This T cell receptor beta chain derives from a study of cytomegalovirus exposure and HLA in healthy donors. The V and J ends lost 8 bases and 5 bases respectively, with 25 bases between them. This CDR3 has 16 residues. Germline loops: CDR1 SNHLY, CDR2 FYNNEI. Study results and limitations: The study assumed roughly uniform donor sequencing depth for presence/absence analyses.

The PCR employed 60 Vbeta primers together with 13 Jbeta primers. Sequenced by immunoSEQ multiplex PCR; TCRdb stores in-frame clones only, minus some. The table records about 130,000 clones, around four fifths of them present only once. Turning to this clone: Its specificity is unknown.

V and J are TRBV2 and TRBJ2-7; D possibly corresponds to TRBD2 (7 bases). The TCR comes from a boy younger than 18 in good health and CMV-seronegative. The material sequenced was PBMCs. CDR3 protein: CASYRAGDPRVNEQYF. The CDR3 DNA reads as TGTGCCAGCTACAGGGCGGGAGACCCCAGGGTCAACGAGCAGTACTTC.